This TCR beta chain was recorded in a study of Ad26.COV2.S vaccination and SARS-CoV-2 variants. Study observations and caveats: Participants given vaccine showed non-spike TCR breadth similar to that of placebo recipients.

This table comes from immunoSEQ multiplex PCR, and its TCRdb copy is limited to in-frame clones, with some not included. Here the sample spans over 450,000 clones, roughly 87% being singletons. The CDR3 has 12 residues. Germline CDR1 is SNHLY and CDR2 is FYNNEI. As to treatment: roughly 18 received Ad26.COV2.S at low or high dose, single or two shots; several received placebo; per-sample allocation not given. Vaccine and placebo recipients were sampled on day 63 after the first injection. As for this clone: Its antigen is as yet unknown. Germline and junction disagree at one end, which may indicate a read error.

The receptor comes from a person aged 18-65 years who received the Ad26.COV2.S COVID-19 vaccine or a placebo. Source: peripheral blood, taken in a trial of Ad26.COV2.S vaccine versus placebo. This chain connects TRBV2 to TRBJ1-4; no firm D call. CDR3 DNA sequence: TGTGCCAGCAGTGACTCGGCAAGGAATCGGATTTTT. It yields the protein CASSDSARNRIF. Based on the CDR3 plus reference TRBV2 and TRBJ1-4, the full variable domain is EPEVTQTPSHQVTQMGQEVILRCVPISNHLYFYWYRQILGQKVEFLVSFYNNEISEKSEIFDDQFSVERPDGSNFTLKIRSTKLEDSAMYFCASSDSARNRIFGSGTQLSVL.